This is a list of T cell receptor beta chains from one sample in a study of blood T cell repertoires in COVID-19. Libraries were prepared by immunoSEQ multiplex PCR; TCRdb keeps only in-frame clonotypes and omits some of them. The table has roughly 250,000 clones, around 82% seen once. Sequenced input: peripheral blood. The receptors here all came from a woman at least 80 years old with active or convalescent COVID-19. The CDR3 runs from the conserved cysteine through the conserved F or W. A D gene is named only where the DNA matches it firmly. Clone size, where shown, is once, few, many, or a class for clones that have expanded.

j_call: TRBJ2-1
v_call: TRBV5-1
clone_size: NA
d_call: TRBD2
cdr3_aa: CASSRASSGTYNEQFF
cdr3_nt: TGCGCCAGCAGCCGGGCGAGTAGCGGGACATACAATGAGCAGTTCTTC

j_call: TRBJ2-1
v_call: TRBV6-5
clone_size: NA
d_call: NA
cdr3_aa: CASRRPEGNEQFF
cdr3_nt: TGTGCCAGCAGGCGCCCCGAGGGCAATGAGCAGTTCTTC

j_call: TRBJ2-1
v_call: TRBV18
clone_size: few
d_call: TRBD2
cdr3_aa: CASSPLAGGPDREQFF
cdr3_nt: TGTGCCAGCTCACCCTTAGCGGGGGGGCCAGACCGGGAGCAGTTCTTC

j_call: TRBJ2-3
v_call: TRBV7-9
clone_size: few
d_call: NA
cdr3_aa: CASSVAGASTDTQYF
cdr3_nt: TGTGCCAGCAGCGTGGCGGGGGCAAGCACAGATACGCAGTATTTT

j_call: TRBJ1-2
v_call: TRBV4-2
clone_size: NA
d_call: NA
cdr3_aa: CASSQDLLDGYTF
cdr3_nt: TGTGCCAGCAGCCAAGATCTATTGGATGGCTACACCTTC

j_call: TRBJ2-1
v_call: TRBV24-1
clone_size: once
d_call: TRBD1
cdr3_aa: CATSRDRVQYNEQFF
cdr3_nt: TGTGCCACGTCCCGGGACAGGGTTCAATACAATGAGCAGTTCTTC

j_call: TRBJ2-1
v_call: TRBV7-9
clone_size: NA
d_call: TRBD2
cdr3_aa: CASSLGGGAHNEQFF
cdr3_nt: TGTGCCAGCAGCTTAGGCGGGGGGGCTCACAATGAGCAGTTCTTC

j_call: TRBJ2-1
v_call: TRBV2
clone_size: few
d_call: TRBD2
cdr3_aa: CASSEFLAGSEQFF
cdr3_nt: TGTGCCAGCAGTGAATTCCTAGCGGGGAGTGAGCAGTTCTTC

j_call: TRBJ2-3
v_call: TRBV28
clone_size: NA
d_call: TRBD1
cdr3_aa: CASSKPRDRGRTDTQYF
cdr3_nt: TGTGCCAGCAGCAAGCCAAGGGACAGGGGGCGGACAGATACGCAGTATTTT

j_call: TRBJ1-1
v_call: TRBV19
clone_size: NA
d_call: TRBD1
cdr3_aa: CASSSRDRGTEAFF
cdr3_nt: TGTGCCAGTAGTTCCCGGGACAGGGGCACTGAAGCTTTCTTT

j_call: TRBJ2-2
v_call: TRBV3-1/TRBV3-2
clone_size: NA
d_call: NA
cdr3_aa: CASSQEGGATGELFF
cdr3_nt: TGTGCCAGCAGCCAAGAGGGGGGAGCCACCGGGGAGCTGTTTTTT

j_call: TRBJ1-1
v_call: TRBV6-1
clone_size: NA
d_call: TRBD1
cdr3_aa: CASSDQTGGYTEAFF
cdr3_nt: TGTGCCAGCAGTGATCAGACAGGGGGGTACACTGAAGCTTTCTTT

j_call: TRBJ2-3
v_call: TRBV7-8
clone_size: NA
d_call: NA
cdr3_aa: CASSLAVTSTDTQYF
cdr3_nt: TGTGCCAGCAGCTTAGCAGTGACTAGCACAGATACGCAGTATTTT

j_call: TRBJ2-7
v_call: TRBV2
clone_size: NA
d_call: NA
cdr3_aa: CASRTDSSEQYF
cdr3_nt: TGTGCCAGCAGGACCGACAGCAGCGAGCAGTACTTC

j_call: TRBJ2-2
v_call: TRBV14
clone_size: NA
d_call: TRBD2
cdr3_aa: CASSQLAGVNTGELFF
cdr3_nt: TGTGCCAGCAGCCAACTGGCGGGGGTGAACACCGGGGAGCTGTTTTTT

j_call: TRBJ1-2
v_call: TRBV7-9
clone_size: few
d_call: NA
cdr3_aa: CASSLLIRQGNIGYTF
cdr3_nt: TGTGCCAGCAGCTTACTAATACGGCAGGGGAATATCGGCTACACCTTC

j_call: TRBJ1-2
v_call: TRBV10-3
clone_size: NA
d_call: NA
cdr3_aa: CAISGRQVGYGYTF
cdr3_nt: TGTGCCATCAGTGGGAGGCAGGTTGGCTACGGCTACACCTTC

j_call: TRBJ1-6
v_call: TRBV6-1
clone_size: NA
d_call: NA
cdr3_aa: CASSEAGDSPLHF
cdr3_nt: TGTGCCAGCAGTGAAGCGGGAGATTCACCCCTCCACTTT

j_call: TRBJ2-7
v_call: TRBV15
clone_size: NA
d_call: NA
cdr3_aa: CATSSAWTPKGYEQYF
cdr3_nt: TGTGCCACCAGCTCTGCCTGGACTCCTAAGGGATACGAGCAGTACTTC

j_call: TRBJ1-2
v_call: TRBV13
clone_size: NA
d_call: TRBD1
cdr3_aa: CASSSLGQGFYGYTF
cdr3_nt: TGTGCCAGCAGCAGTTTGGGACAGGGGTTCTATGGCTACACCTTC

j_call: TRBJ2-6
v_call: TRBV5-6
clone_size: NA
d_call: NA
cdr3_aa: CASSYTFGANVLTF
cdr3_nt: TGTGCCAGCAGCTACACGTTCGGGGCCAACGTCCTGACTTTC

j_call: TRBJ2-1
v_call: TRBV5-4
clone_size: NA
d_call: TRBD2
cdr3_aa: CASSQLAGGRNEQFF
cdr3_nt: TGTGCCAGCAGCCAACTAGCGGGCGGAAGGAATGAGCAGTTCTTC

j_call: TRBJ1-5
v_call: TRBV2
clone_size: NA
d_call: NA
cdr3_aa: CASTDRGNQPQHF
cdr3_nt: TGTGCCAGCACCGACCGGGGGAACCAGCCCCAGCATTTT

j_call: TRBJ1-6
v_call: TRBV2
clone_size: few
d_call: TRBD1
cdr3_aa: CASTTGTGGWSPLHF
cdr3_nt: TGTGCCAGCACGACCGGGACAGGGGGCTGGTCACCCCTCCACTTT

j_call: TRBJ2-7
v_call: TRBV11-2
clone_size: NA
d_call: NA
cdr3_aa: CASSLVAHSYEQYF
cdr3_nt: TGTGCCAGCAGCTTAGTGGCCCACTCCTACGAGCAGTACTTC

j_call: TRBJ2-7
v_call: TRBV6-5
clone_size: NA
d_call: NA
cdr3_aa: CASREGPFYEQYF
cdr3_nt: TGTGCCAGTCGCGAGGGTCCTTTTTACGAGCAGTACTTC

j_call: TRBJ1-5
v_call: TRBV27
clone_size: NA
d_call: NA
cdr3_aa: CASSGGYSNQPQHF
cdr3_nt: TGTGCCAGCAGCGGGGGGTATAGCAATCAGCCCCAGCATTTT

j_call: TRBJ2-5
v_call: TRBV28
clone_size: NA
d_call: NA
cdr3_aa: CASSHAQVQETQYF
cdr3_nt: TGTGCCAGCAGTCATGCCCAGGTCCAAGAGACCCAGTACTTC

j_call: TRBJ1-2
v_call: TRBV2
clone_size: NA
d_call: NA
cdr3_aa: CASTYRRELNYGYTF
cdr3_nt: TGTGCCAGCACCTACCGACGGGAGCTTAACTATGGCTACACCTTC

j_call: TRBJ2-5
v_call: TRBV28
clone_size: few
d_call: TRBD1
cdr3_aa: CASSATTGGPETQYF
cdr3_nt: TGTGCCAGCAGTGCAACGACAGGGGGCCCAGAGACCCAGTACTTC

j_call: TRBJ2-7
v_call: TRBV19
clone_size: NA
d_call: NA
cdr3_aa: CASSIRQAGEIYEQYF
cdr3_nt: TGTGCCAGTAGTATTAGGCAGGCAGGGGAAATCTACGAGCAGTACTTC

j_call: TRBJ2-7
v_call: TRBV4-2
clone_size: NA
d_call: NA
cdr3_aa: CASSQGAGTTLYEQYF
cdr3_nt: TGTGCCAGCAGCCAAGGGGCCGGGACAACCCTCTACGAGCAGTACTTC

j_call: TRBJ2-4
v_call: TRBV14
clone_size: NA
d_call: NA
cdr3_aa: CASSQTPRGFGNIQYF
cdr3_nt: TGTGCCAGCAGCCAGACCCCCAGGGGTTTCGGAAACATTCAGTACTTC

j_call: TRBJ1-3
v_call: TRBV3-1/TRBV3-2
clone_size: few
d_call: TRBD1
cdr3_aa: CASSQTGVLGNTIYF
cdr3_nt: TGTGCCAGCAGTCAAACAGGGGTGCTAGGGAACACCATATATTTT

j_call: TRBJ2-7
v_call: TRBV20-1
clone_size: NA
d_call: NA
cdr3_aa: CSASRLEGTNEQYF
cdr3_nt: TGCAGTGCTAGTCGGCTGGAGGGGACCAACGAGCAGTACTTC

j_call: TRBJ2-3
v_call: TRBV2
clone_size: NA
d_call: TRBD1
cdr3_aa: CASQDRVYTQYF
cdr3_nt: TGTGCCAGCCAAGACAGGGTCTATACGCAGTATTTT

j_call: TRBJ2-1
v_call: TRBV3-1/TRBV3-2
clone_size: NA
d_call: NA
cdr3_aa: CASSLPSDNEQFF
cdr3_nt: TGTGCCAGCAGCCTCCCCTCCGACAATGAGCAGTTCTTC

j_call: TRBJ1-1
v_call: TRBV6-1
clone_size: NA
d_call: NA
cdr3_aa: CASSDRVGARTEAFF
cdr3_nt: TGTGCCAGCAGTGATCGTGTAGGGGCCAGAACTGAAGCTTTCTTT

j_call: TRBJ1-5
v_call: TRBV12-5
clone_size: NA
d_call: NA
cdr3_aa: CASGFPRRMGHQPQHF
cdr3_nt: TGTGCTAGTGGTTTCCCTCGTCGGATGGGGCACCAGCCCCAGCATTTT

j_call: TRBJ2-1
v_call: TRBV11-2
clone_size: once
d_call: TRBD2
cdr3_aa: CASSHSSGTYNEQFF
cdr3_nt: TGTGCCAGCAGCCATTCTAGCGGGACCTACAATGAGCAGTTCTTC

j_call: TRBJ2-3
v_call: TRBV7-9
clone_size: NA
d_call: NA
cdr3_aa: CASSQYREGRDTQYF
cdr3_nt: TGTGCCAGCAGCCAATACAGGGAGGGCCGGGATACGCAGTATTTT

j_call: TRBJ2-5
v_call: TRBV3-1/TRBV3-2
clone_size: NA
d_call: TRBD1
cdr3_aa: CASRDRGMETQYF
cdr3_nt: TGTGCCAGCCGGGACAGGGGAATGGAGACCCAGTACTTC

j_call: TRBJ2-3
v_call: TRBV7-2
clone_size: NA
d_call: TRBD2
cdr3_aa: CASSVSGVRTDTQYF
cdr3_nt: TGTGCCAGCAGTGTTAGCGGGGTCCGCACAGATACGCAGTATTTT

j_call: TRBJ2-1
v_call: TRBV3-1/TRBV3-2
clone_size: NA
d_call: NA
cdr3_aa: CASQGIDEQFF
cdr3_nt: TGTGCCAGCCAGGGGATCGATGAGCAGTTCTTC

j_call: TRBJ1-2
v_call: TRBV5-1
clone_size: NA
d_call: TRBD1
cdr3_aa: CASSSTTGPYGYTF
cdr3_nt: TGCGCCAGCAGCTCAACGACAGGGCCCTATGGCTACACCTTC

j_call: TRBJ1-1
v_call: TRBV9
clone_size: NA
d_call: NA
cdr3_aa: CASSPSRRENEAFF
cdr3_nt: TGTGCCAGCAGCCCTTCCCGGCGGGAAAATGAAGCTTTCTTT

j_call: TRBJ1-4
v_call: TRBV6-2/TRBV6-3
clone_size: once
d_call: NA
cdr3_aa: CASSFITGTNEKLFF
cdr3_nt: TGTGCCAGCAGTTTCATTACAGGGACTAATGAAAAACTGTTTTTT

j_call: TRBJ1-5
v_call: TRBV2
clone_size: NA
d_call: TRBD1
cdr3_aa: CASSQETGAGQPQHF
cdr3_nt: TGTGCCAGCAGTCAGGAGACAGGGGCGGGACAGCCCCAGCATTTT

j_call: TRBJ1-1
v_call: TRBV6-2/TRBV6-3
clone_size: NA
d_call: NA
cdr3_aa: CASSYRQLSTEAFF
cdr3_nt: TGTGCCAGCAGTTACCGTCAGTTATCGACTGAAGCTTTCTTT

j_call: TRBJ2-3
v_call: TRBV25-1
clone_size: NA
d_call: NA
cdr3_aa: CASSESSGNTQYF
cdr3_nt: TGTGCCAGCAGTGAATCATCAGGAAATACGCAGTATTTT

j_call: TRBJ1-2
v_call: TRBV29-1
clone_size: NA
d_call: NA
cdr3_aa: CSVTRSGNPDGYTF
cdr3_nt: TGCAGCGTTACCCGATCAGGGAATCCGGATGGCTACACCTTC